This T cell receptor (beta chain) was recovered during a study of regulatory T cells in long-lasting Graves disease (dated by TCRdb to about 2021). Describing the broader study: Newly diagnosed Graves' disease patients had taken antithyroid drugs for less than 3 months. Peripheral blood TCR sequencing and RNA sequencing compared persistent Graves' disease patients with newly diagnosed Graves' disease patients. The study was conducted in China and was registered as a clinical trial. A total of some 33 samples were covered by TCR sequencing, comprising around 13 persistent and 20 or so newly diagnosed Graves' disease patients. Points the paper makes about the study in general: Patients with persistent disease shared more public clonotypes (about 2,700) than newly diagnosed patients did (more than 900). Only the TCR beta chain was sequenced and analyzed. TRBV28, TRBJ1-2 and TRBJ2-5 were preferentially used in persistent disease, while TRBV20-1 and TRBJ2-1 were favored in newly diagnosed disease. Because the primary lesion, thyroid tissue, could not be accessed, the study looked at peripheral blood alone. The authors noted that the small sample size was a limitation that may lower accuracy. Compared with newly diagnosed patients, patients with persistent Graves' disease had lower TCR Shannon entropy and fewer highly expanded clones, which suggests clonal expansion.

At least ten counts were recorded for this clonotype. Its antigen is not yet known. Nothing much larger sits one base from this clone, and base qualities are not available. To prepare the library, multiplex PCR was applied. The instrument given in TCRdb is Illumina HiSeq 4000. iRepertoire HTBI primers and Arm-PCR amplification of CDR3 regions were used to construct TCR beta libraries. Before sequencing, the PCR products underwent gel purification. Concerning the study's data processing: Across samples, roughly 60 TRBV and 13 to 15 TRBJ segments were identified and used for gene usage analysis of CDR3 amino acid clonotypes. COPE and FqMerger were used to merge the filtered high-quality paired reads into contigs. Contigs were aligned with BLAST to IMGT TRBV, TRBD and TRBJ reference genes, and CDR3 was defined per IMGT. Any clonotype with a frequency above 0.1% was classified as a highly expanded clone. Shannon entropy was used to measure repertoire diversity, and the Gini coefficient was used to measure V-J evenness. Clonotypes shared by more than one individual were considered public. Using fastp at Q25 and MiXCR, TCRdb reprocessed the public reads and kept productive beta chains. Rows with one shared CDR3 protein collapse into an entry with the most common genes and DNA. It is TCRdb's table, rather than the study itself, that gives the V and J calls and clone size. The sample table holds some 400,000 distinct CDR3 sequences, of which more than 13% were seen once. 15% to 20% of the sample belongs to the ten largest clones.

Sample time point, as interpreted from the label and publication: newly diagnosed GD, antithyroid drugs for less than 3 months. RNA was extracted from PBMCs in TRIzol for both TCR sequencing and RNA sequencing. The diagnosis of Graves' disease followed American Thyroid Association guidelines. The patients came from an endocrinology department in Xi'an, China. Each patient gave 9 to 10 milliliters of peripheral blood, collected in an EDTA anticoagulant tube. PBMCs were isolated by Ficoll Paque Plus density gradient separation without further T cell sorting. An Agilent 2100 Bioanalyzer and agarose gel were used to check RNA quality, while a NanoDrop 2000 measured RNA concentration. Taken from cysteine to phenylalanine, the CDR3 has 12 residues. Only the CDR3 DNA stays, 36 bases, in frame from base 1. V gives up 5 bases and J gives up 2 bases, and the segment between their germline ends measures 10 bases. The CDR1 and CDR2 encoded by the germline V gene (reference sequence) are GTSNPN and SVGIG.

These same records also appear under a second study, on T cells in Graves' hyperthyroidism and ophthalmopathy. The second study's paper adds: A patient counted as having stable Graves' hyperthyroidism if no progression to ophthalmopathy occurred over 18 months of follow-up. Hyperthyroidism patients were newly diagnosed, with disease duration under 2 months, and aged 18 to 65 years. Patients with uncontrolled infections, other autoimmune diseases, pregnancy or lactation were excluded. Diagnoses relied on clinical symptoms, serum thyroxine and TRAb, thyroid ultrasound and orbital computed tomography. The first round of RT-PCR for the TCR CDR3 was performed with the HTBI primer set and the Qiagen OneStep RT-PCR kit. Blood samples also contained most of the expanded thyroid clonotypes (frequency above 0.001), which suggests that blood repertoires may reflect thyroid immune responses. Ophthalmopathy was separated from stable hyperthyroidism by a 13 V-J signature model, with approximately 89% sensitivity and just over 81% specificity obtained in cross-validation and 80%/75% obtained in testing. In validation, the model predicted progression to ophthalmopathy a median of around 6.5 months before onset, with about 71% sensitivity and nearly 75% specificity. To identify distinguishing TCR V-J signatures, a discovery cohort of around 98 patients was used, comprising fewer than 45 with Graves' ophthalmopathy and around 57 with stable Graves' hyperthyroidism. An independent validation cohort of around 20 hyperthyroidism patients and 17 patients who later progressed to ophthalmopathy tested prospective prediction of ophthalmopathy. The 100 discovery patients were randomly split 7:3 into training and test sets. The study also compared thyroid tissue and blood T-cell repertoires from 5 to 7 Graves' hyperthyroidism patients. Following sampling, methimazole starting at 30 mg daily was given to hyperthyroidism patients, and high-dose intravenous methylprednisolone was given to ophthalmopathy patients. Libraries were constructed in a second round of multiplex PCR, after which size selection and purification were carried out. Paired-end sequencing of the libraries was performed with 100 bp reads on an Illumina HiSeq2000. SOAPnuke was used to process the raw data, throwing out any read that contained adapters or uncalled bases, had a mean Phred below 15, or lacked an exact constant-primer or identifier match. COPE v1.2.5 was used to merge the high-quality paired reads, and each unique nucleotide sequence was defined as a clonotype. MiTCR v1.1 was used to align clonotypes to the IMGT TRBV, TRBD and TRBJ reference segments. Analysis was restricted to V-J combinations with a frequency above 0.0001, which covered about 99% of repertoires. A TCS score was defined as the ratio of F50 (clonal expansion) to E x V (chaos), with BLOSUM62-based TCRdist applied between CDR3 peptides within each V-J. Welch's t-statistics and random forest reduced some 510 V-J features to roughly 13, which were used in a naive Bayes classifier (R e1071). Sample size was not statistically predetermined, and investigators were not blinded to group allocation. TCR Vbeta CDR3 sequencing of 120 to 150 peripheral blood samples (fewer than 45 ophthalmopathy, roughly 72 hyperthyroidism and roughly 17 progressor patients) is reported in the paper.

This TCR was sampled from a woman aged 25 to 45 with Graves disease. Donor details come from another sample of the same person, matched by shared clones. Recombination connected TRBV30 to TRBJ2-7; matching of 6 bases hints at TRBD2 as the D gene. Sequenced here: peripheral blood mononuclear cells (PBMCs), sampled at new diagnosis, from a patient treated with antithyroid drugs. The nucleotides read TGTGCCTGGGGCGGGACCGCCTACGAGCAGTACTTC. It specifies CAWGGTAYEQYF. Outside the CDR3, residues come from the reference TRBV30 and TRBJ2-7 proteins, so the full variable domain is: SQTIHQWPATLVQPVGSPLSLECTVEGTSNPNLYWYRQAAGRGLQLLFYSVGIGQISSEVPQNLSASRPQDRQFILSSKKLLLSDSGFYLCAWGGTAYEQYFGPGTRLTVT.